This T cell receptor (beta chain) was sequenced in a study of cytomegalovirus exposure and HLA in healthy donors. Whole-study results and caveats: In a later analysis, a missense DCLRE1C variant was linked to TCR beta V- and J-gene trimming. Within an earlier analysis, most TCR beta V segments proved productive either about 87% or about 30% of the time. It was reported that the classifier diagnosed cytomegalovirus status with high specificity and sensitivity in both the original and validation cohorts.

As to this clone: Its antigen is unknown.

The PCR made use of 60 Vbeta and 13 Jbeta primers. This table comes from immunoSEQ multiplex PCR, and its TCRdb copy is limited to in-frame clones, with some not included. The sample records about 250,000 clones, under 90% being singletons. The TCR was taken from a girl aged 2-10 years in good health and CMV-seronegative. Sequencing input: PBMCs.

This CDR3 is CASSPPRLAGTNNEQFF. In DNA form, the CDR3 reads TGTGCCAGCAGTCCTCCCAGACTAGCGGGGACAAACAATGAGCAGTTCTTC. V and J are TRBV27 and TRBJ2-1, with 11 bases identical to TRBD2. The germline V gene encodes CDR1 MNHEY and CDR2 SMNVEV (reference sequence). Trimming at V came to 5 bases and at J to 5 bases, leaving 11 bases not matched to a gene. The CDR3 contains 17 residues.